This T cell receptor (beta chain) originates from a study of OX40 agonist ivuxolimab in advanced cancers. Patients who had autoimmune disease history or got systemic immunosuppression were left out. V dropped 4 bases and J dropped 1; count of bases not matched to a gene: 5. The CDR3 has 15 amino acids. Germline-derived CDR1 and CDR2 are MDHEN and SYDVKM. Libraries were prepared by immunoSEQ multiplex PCR; TCRdb keeps only in-frame clonotypes and omits some of them. The profile shows about 68,000 clones, approximately 87% of them singletons. This chain links TRBV28 with TRBJ2-5; 8 positions agree with TRBD2. The TCR originated in an adult with an advanced solid tumor such as melanoma, head and neck, liver or kidney cancer. This sample comprised CD4+ or CD8+ T cells sorted from blood, obtained in a trial of the OX40 agonist ivuxolimab. This chain's CDR3 is CASSWGAGAQETQYF. DNA of the CDR3: TGTGCCAGCAGTTGGGGAGCGGGGGCCCAAGAGACCCAGTACTTC.